The clone carrying this T cell receptor (beta chain) was observed a handful of times. The antigen is undetermined. MiXCR was run by TCRdb on the 5' RACE reads, yielding one entry per CDR3 protein. The repertoire holds just over 300,000 distinct CDR3 sequences, with 15% to 20% as singletons. With 0 bases removed from V and 2 bases from J, the gap between germline ends came to 11 bases. The CDR3 consists of 16 residues. Looked up from germline, CDR1 is MGHRA and CDR2 is YSYEKL. The data are from a study of T-cell memory formation after mild COVID-19. Across the study: In these data, TCR clusters were largely donor specific.

General observations from the study: While clones contracting from day 15 to 85 were balanced between CD4 and CD8, later expanders leaned CD4+.

The specimen sequenced was PBMCs or a T cell subset sorted from them (not recorded which). The clonotype originates from a man aged 18-30 years who had mild COVID-19 (a few samples of this study predate the infection). Cell type and time point are not known. The chain combines TRBV4-1 with TRBJ1-5, with D uncertain. CDR3 sequence reads: CASSQDPWVGNQPQHF. In nucleotides, the CDR3 is TGCGCCAGCAGCCAAGATCCATGGGTGGGCAATCAGCCCCAGCATTTT.